This paragraph reports one T cell receptor beta chain. Its antigen is unknown. The sample holds no much larger clone one base away, and base qualities are not on file. This sample is drawn from a study of blood T cell repertoires in COVID-19 (dated by TCRdb to about 2020). Describing the broader study: The collaborator samples originated in the United States, Italy and Spain and spanned the acute and convalescent phases of COVID-19. The material from the prospective study consisted of cDNA or gDNA derived from T cells, B-cell-depleted T cells, or PBMCs. The dataset comprised deeply sampled blood TCRbeta repertoires from subjects exposed to, actively infected with, or recovered from COVID-19. The repertoires were released in a freely available public database meant as a resource for research on the immune response to SARS-CoV-2. Samples were obtained from the ongoing ImmuneRACE study (first 160 participants) and from 1,254 subjects provided by 6 global collaborators. Nearly every sample came with metadata listing a de-identified subject ID, COVID-19 status, age in years and sex. Where HLA class I and class II types were available, the types were taken from metadata supplied by the sample provider, not from assay-based typing.

Participants in the prospective study were enrolled through a virtual design, were aged 18 to 89 years, and lived in roughly 26 United States geographic areas. Cohort assignment in the prospective study relied on participant-reported clinical history from a screening survey and a study questionnaire. For ImmuneRACE Cohort 3, a participant was defined as recovered based on two consecutive negative NP/OP PCR tests, clearance by a healthcare professional, or resolution of symptoms. In the prospective study, mobile phlebotomists collected whole blood, serum and a nasopharyngeal or oropharyngeal swab from each participant. Additional blood draws and questionnaires over an approximately 2-month period could optionally be provided by prospective study participants. Blood samples from the prospective study were shipped frozen or at room temperature prior to DNA extraction. TCRbeta CDR3 regions were amplified from genomic DNA by means of the immunoSEQ Assay, a bias-controlled multiplex PCR. Regarding the original processing steps: The number of nucleated cells in each sample was estimated by amplification of reference gene primers within the assay. To quantify the absolute abundance of each unique TCRbeta CDR3 rearrangement, sequence reads were collapsed and filtered. Productive Simpson clonality was computed per sample as the square root of Simpson's diversity index over productive rearrangements. TCRdb took this table from immuneACCESS and kept in-frame rearrangements with V and J called. Such tables lack part of the clones; where checked against another copy, unresolved V genes explain under half of the gap, and the rest is unexplained. V and J calls and clone size follow that table, whereas D and trimming were derived from the DNA. This sample holds roughly 450,000 clones; 90% were observed only once. The top ten constitute less than 0.75% of the sample.

Points the paper makes about the study in general: Clinical and demographic metadata were provided uncurated, with the amount varying by source and participant.

V sheds 8 bases and J sheds 0 bases, leaving 35 bases between their ends. Its CDR3 holds 22 amino acids, cysteine through phenylalanine. Only CDR3 DNA remains: 66 bases, in frame from the first base. CDR1 and CDR2 are drawn from the germline V gene: MGHRA, YSYEKL. The sequence came from a man between 18 and 35 years old who had recovered from COVID-19. Sequenced: PBMCs or T cells enriched from blood (not recorded which). This receptor chain uses TRBV4-1 and TRBJ1-3; the D gene is not confidently resolved. The DNA reads TGCGCCAGCCATTCCACCCCCGGGAGAGGACGGAGATCTAATCACTCTGGAAACACCATATATTTT. This sequence encodes CASHSTPGRGRRSNHSGNTIYF.